This is a list of T cell receptor beta chains from one sample in a study of blood T cell repertoires in COVID-19. Some clones are missing from TCRdb's copy, which holds only in-frame ones; the method was immunoSEQ multiplex PCR. Altogether about 210,000 clones are present, 70% to 90% being singletons, with the ten largest covering about 7.3%. The sample was peripheral blood. These receptors originate from a woman between 45 and 65 years old with active or convalescent COVID-19. CDR3s include the opening cysteine and the closing phenylalanine or tryptophan. Fields, in order: V gene, clone size, D gene, J gene, CDR3 DNA, CDR3 protein. D genes are given only for firm matches. Clone size appears in some rows only: once, few, many, or a class for an expanded clone.

TRBV5-6	.	.	TRBJ1-1	TGTGCCAGCAGCTTGTATGAGACGACGGAGACTGAAGCTTTCTTT	CASSLYETTETEAFF
TRBV3-1/TRBV3-2	.	.	TRBJ2-1	TGTGCCAGCAGCCAAGATGGGCGGGGAACCTACAATGAGCAGTTCTTC	CASSQDGRGTYNEQFF
TRBV19	.	TRBD1	TRBJ2-2	TGTGCCAGTAGAGACTCGCAGACAGGGGGGGAAACCGGGGAGCTGTTTTTT	CASRDSQTGGETGELFF
TRBV28	.	.	TRBJ1-4	TGTGCCAGCAGTTTAACCGAAGCCGGTGAAAAACTGTTTTTT	CASSLTEAGEKLFF
TRBV7-9	few	.	TRBJ2-5	TGTGCCAGCAGCTTATTACAGTTTGGGGAGACCCAGTACTTC	CASSLLQFGETQYF
TRBV7-8	.	TRBD1	TRBJ1-2	TGTGCCAGCAGCTTAGCTGACAGGGCCGTAGACCCTAACTATGGCTACACCTTC	CASSLADRAVDPNYGYTF
TRBV15	once	TRBD1	TRBJ1-2	TGTGCCACCAGCAGTGACAGGGACTATGGCTACACCTTC	CATSSDRDYGYTF
TRBV5-1	.	TRBD1	TRBJ1-5	TGCGCCAGCAGCCCCGGGACAGTCAATCAGCCCCAGCATTTT	CASSPGTVNQPQHF
TRBV2	many	.	TRBJ2-1	TGTGCCAGCAAGGCGGACTCAGCTAATGAGCAGTTCTTC	CASKADSANEQFF
TRBV20-1	once	.	TRBJ2-1	TGCAGTGCTCCAGGGGTCAATGAGCAGTTCTTC	CSAPGVNEQFF
TRBV3-1/TRBV3-2	.	TRBD2	TRBJ2-1	TGTGCCAGCAGCTCGGGAGGGGGGGCGCATGAGCAGTTCTTC	CASSSGGGAHEQFF
TRBV3-1/TRBV3-2	.	.	TRBJ1-3	TGTGCCAGCAGCGAAAGATGGGCCTCTGGAAACACCATATATTTT	CASSERWASGNTIYF
TRBV14	.	.	TRBJ1-4	TGTGCCAGCAGCCAAGACAGGGCGACCGAAAAACTGTTTTTT	CASSQDRATEKLFF
TRBV29-1	.	.	TRBJ1-1	TGCAGCGTTGCACGTCGGACTGAAGCTTTCTTT	CSVARRTEAFF
TRBV6-5	.	.	TRBJ1-2	TGTGCCAGCAGTTCGACAGGTGGCTACACCTTC	CASSSTGGYTF
TRBV18	.	.	TRBJ1-3	TGTGCCAGCTCACCAGGTTCTCCAGGGCCCGCTGGAAACACCATATATTTT	CASSPGSPGPAGNTIYF
TRBV6-4	.	TRBD1	TRBJ1-1	TGTGCCAGCAGTGGGACAGGGAGCACTGAAGCTTTCTTT	CASSGTGSTEAFF
TRBV5-4	.	TRBD1	TRBJ1-6	TGTGCCTCTCACTCCCCGGGACAGGGGAATTCACCCCTCCACTTT	CASHSPGQGNSPLHF
TRBV5-1	.	TRBD1	TRBJ2-2	TGCGCCAGCAGCTATCTTCAGGGGGACACCGGGGAGCTGTTTTTT	CASSYLQGDTGELFF
TRBV24-1	.	.	TRBJ2-2	TGTGCCACCAGTGATCCTGACTACTCCGGGGAGCTGTTTTTT	CATSDPDYSGELFF